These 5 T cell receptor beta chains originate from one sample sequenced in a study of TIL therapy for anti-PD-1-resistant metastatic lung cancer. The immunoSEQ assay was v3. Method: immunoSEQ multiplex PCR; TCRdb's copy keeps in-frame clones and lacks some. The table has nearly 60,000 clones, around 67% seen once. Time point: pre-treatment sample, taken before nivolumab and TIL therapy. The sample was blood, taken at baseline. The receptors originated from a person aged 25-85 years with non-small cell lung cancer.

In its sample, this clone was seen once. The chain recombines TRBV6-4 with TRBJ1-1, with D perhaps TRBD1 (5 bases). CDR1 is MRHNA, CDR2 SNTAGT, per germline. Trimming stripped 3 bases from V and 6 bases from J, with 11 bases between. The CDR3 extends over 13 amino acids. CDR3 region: CASSEMEGAEAFF. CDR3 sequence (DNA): TGTGCCAGCAGTGAAATGGAAGGGGCTGAAGCTTTCTTT.

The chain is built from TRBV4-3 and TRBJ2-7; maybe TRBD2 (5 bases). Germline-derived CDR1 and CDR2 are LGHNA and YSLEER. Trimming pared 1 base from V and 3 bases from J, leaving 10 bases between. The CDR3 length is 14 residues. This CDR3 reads CASSQAAGGYEQYF. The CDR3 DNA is TGCGCCAGCAGCCAAGCTGCTGGAGGCTACGAGCAGTACTTC.

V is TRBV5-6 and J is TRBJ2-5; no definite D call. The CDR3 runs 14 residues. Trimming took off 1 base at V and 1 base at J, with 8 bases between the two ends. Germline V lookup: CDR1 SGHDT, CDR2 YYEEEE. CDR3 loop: CASSLFRSQETQYF. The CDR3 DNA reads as TGTGCCAGCAGCTTGTTCAGGAGCCAAGAGACCCAGTACTTC.

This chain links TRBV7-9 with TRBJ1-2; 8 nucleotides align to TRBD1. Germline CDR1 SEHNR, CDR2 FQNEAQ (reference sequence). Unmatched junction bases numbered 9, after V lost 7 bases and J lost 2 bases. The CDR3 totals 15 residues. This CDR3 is CASTISGTGNYGYTF. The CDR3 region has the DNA TGTGCCAGCACCATATCCGGGACAGGAAACTATGGCTACACCTTC.

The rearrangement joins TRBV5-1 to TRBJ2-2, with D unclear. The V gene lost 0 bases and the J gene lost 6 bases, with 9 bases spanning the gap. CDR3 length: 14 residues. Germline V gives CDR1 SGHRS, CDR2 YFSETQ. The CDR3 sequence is CASSLELPPGELFF. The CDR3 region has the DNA TGCGCCAGCAGCTTGGAACTACCCCCCGGGGAGCTGTTTTTT. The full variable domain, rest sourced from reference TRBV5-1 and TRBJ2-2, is KAGVTQTPRYLIKTRGQQVTLSCSPISGHRSVSWYQQTPGQGLQFLFEYFSETQRNKGNFPGRFSGRQFSNSRSEMNVSTLELGDSALYLCASSLELPPGELFFGEGSRLTVL.